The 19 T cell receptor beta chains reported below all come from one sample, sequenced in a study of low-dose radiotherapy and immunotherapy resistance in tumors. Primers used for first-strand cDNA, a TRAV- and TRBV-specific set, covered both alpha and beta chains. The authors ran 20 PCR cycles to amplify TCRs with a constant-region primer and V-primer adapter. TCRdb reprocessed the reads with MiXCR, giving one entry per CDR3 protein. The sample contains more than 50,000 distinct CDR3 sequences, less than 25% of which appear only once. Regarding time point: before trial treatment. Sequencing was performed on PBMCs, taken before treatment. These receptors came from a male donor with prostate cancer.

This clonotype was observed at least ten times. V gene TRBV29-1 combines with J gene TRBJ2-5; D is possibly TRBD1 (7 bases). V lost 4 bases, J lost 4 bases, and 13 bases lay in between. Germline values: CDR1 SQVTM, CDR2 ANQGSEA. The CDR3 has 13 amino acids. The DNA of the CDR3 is TGCAGCGTTGGGCAGGGGGGTCGAGAGACCCAGTACTTC. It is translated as CSVGQGGRETQYF.

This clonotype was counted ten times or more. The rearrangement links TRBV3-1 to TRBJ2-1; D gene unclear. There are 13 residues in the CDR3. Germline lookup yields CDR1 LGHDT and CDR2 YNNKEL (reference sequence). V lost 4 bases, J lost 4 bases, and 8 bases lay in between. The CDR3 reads CASSPGRYNEQFF. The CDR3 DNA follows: TGTGCCAGCAGCCCCGGACGGTACAATGAGCAGTTCTTC.

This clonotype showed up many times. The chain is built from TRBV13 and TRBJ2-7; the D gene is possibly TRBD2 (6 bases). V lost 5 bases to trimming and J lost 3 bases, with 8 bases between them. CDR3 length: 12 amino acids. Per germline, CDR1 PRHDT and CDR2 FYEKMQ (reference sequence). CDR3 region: CASSPGDYEQYF. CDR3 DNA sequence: TGTGCCAGCAGCCCGGGGGACTACGAGCAGTACTTC.

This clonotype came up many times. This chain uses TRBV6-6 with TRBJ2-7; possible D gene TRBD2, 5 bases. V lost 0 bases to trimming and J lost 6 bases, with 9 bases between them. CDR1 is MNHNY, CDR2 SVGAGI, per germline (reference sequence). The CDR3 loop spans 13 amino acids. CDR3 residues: CASSYSEVGEQYF. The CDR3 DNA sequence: TGTGCCAGCAGTTACTCGGAGGTTGGCGAGCAGTACTTC.

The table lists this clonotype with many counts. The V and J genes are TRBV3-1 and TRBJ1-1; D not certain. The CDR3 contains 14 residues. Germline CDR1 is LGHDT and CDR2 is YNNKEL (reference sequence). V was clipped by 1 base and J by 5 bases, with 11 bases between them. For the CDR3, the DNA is TGTGCCAGCAGCCAAGGCAGCCTCACGACTGAAGCTTTCTTT. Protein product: CASSQGSLTTEAFF.

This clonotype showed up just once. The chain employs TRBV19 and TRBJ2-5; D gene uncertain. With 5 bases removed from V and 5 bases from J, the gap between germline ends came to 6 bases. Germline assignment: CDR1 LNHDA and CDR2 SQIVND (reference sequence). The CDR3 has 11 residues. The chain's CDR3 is CASSDVETQYF. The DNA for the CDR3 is TGTGCCAGTAGTGATGTCGAGACCCAGTACTTC.

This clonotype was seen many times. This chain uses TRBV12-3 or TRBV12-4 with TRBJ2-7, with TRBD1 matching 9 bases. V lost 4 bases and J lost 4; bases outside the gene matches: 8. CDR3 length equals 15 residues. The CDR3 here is CASSSYRDRVYEQYF. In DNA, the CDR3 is TGTGCCAGCAGTTCTTATAGGGACAGGGTTTACGAGCAGTACTTC.

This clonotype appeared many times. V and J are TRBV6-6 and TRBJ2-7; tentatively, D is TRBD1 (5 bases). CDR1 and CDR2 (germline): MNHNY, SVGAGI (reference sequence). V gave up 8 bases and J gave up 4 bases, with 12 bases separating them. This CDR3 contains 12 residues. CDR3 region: CASLGSGYEQYF. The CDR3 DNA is TGTGCCAGCCTCGGGTCAGGGTACGAGCAGTACTTC.

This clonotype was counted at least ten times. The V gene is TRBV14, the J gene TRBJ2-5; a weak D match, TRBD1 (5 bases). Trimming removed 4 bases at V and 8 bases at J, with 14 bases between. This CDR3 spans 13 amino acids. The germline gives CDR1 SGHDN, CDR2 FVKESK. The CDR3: CASSRAGPGTQYF. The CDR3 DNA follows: TGTGCCAGCAGCCGGGCAGGGCCAGGAACCCAGTACTTC.

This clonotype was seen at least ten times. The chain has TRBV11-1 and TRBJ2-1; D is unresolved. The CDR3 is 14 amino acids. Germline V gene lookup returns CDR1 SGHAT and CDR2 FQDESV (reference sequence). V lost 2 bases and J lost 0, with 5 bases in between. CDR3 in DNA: TGTGCCAGCAGCTTAAAGAGCTCCTACAATGAGCAGTTCTTC. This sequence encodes CASSLKSSYNEQFF.

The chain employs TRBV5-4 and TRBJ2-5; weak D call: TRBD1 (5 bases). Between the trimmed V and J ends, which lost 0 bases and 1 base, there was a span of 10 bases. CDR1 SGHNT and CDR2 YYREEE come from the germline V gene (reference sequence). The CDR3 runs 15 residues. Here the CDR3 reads CASSLAQRGQETQYF. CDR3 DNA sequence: TGTGCCAGCAGCTTGGCTCAAAGGGGCCAAGAGACCCAGTACTTC.

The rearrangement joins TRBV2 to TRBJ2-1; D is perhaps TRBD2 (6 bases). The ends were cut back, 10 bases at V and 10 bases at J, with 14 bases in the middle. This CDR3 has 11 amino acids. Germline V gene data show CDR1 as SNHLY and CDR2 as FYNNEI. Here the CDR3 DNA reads TGTGCCACCCGAGGAGGGCCCGAGCAGTTCTTC. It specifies CATRGGPEQFF.

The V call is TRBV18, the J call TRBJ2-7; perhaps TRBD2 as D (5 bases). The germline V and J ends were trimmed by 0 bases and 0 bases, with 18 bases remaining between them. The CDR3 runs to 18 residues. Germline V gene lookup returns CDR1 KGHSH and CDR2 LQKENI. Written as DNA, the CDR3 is TGTGCCAGCTCACCACCTGAGGGCAGTTCCCCTAGCTCCTACGAGCAGTACTTC. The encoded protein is CASSPPEGSSPSSYEQYF.

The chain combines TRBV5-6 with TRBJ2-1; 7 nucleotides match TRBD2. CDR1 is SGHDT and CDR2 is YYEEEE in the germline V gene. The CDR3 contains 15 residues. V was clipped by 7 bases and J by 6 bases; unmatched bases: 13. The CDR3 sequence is CASAPRRGYGNEQFF. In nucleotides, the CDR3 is TGTGCCAGCGCCCCCCGGCGGGGGTACGGCAATGAGCAGTTCTTC.

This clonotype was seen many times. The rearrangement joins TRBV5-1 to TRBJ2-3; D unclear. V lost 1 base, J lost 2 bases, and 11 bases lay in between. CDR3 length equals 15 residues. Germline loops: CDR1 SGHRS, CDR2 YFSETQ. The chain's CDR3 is CASSLNGGPTDTQYF. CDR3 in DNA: TGCGCCAGCAGCTTGAACGGCGGACCCACAGATACGCAGTATTTT.

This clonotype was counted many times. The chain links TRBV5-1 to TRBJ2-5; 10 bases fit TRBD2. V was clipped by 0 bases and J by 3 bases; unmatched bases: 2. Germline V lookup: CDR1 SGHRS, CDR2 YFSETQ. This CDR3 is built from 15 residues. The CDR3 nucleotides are TGCGCCAGCAGCTTGGGGACTAGCGGAGAAGAGACCCAGTACTTC. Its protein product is CASSLGTSGEETQYF.

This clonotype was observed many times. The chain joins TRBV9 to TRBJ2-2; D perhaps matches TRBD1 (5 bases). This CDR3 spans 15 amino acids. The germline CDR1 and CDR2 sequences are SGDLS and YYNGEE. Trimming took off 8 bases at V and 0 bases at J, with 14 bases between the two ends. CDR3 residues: CASSPVQANTGELFF. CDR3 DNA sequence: TGTGCCAGTTCCCCCGTACAGGCGAACACCGGGGAGCTGTTTTTT.

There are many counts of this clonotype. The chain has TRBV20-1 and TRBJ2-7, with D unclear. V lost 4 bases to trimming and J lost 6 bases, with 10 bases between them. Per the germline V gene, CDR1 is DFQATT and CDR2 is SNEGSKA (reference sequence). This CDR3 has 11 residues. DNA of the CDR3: TGCAGTGCTACCCCTCAAGTCGAGCAGTACTTC. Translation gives CSATPQVEQYF.

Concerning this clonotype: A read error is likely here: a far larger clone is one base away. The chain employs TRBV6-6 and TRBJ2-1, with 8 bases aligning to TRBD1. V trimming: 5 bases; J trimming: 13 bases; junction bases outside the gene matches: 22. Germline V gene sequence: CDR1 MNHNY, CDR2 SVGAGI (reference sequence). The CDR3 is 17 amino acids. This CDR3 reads CASSLRLTGVIQETQFF. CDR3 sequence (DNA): TGTGCCAGCAGTCTGCGGCTGACAGGGGTTATACAAGAGACCCAGTTCTTC.